The 18 T cell receptor beta chains below all came from one sample that was sequenced in a study of T cell responses to AZD1222 COVID-19 vaccine. Repertoires were generated with immunoSEQ multiplex PCR, while TCRdb's copy carries only in-frame clones and drops some. The table lists about 150,000 clones, under 95% of them singletons, with around 5.4% in the top ten. The specimen comprised peripheral blood, sampled on day 0 of AZD1222 vaccination. The receptors here all came from an adult in good health.

The gene calls are TRBV27 and TRBJ1-2, with TRBD1 matching over 10 bases. The V segment lost 3 bases and the J segment 2 bases; nucleotides outside the gene matches: 15. CDR3 length equals 19 residues. Germline CDR1 MNHEY, CDR2 SMNVEV (reference sequence). CDR3 DNA: TGTGCCAGCAGTTTTACCTCGGTCAGGCCGGGACAGGGGAACTATGGCTACACCTTC. Translation: CASSFTSVRPGQGNYGYTF.

The J gene is TRBJ2-5, the V gene TRBV27; 7 positions agree with TRBD1. The length of the CDR3 is 15 residues. The V gene's germline CDR1 is MNHEY and CDR2 SMNVEV (reference sequence). V shed 5 bases, J shed 5 bases, and the junction held 11 bases outside the gene matches. The CDR3 here is CASSEDRFRLETQYF. As DNA, the CDR3 is TGTGCCAGCAGTGAGGACAGGTTTAGGTTGGAGACCCAGTACTTC.

The rearrangement uses TRBV10-3 and TRBJ1-2; possible D gene TRBD1, 6 bases. This CDR3 has 14 amino acids. The germline CDR1 and CDR2 sequences are ENHRY and SYGVKD. The V gene lost 3 bases and the J gene lost 6 bases, with 14 bases spanning the gap. The CDR3 region is CAISEAEGVHGYTF. CDR3 coding DNA: TGTGCCATCAGTGAAGCGGAGGGGGTCCATGGCTACACCTTC.

The V and J genes are TRBV4-3 and TRBJ2-2, with a possible D match to TRBD2 (6 bases). V dropped 0 bases and J dropped 7 bases, with 12 bases sitting between them. This CDR3 comprises 15 residues. Germline V CDR1 and CDR2: LGHNA, YSLEER. The CDR3 DNA reads TGCGCCAGCAGCCAAGATCGGTTGGGGGGCGGGGAGCTGTTTTTT. Translated, it gives CASSQDRLGGGELFF.

This clone was observed a few times. One junction end disagrees with the germline gene, perhaps due to a read error. The chain joins TRBV28 to TRBJ1-1; perhaps TRBD1 as D (6 bases). Germline CDR1 and CDR2: MDHEN and SYDVKM. The CDR3 totals 9 residues. CDR3 loop: CASRPQGIF. CDR3 DNA: TGTGCCAGCAGGCCACAGGGTATCTTT.

The chain links TRBV2 to TRBJ2-3; D is undetermined. Per germline, CDR1 SNHLY and CDR2 FYNNEI. The V end was cut by 5 bases, the J end by 0 bases, with 3 bases between. CDR3 length: 12 amino acids. CDR3 in amino acids: CASSYSTDTQYF. In nucleotides, the CDR3 is TGTGCCAGCAGTTACAGCACAGATACGCAGTATTTT.

The chain recombines TRBV12-1 with TRBJ1-1. TRBV12-1 is marked as a pseudogene. CDR3 length: 16 residues. CDR3 DNA sequence: TGTGCCAGCAGCTTTTCCACACGGGGGTTGAACACTGAAGCTTTCTTT. Its protein product is CASSFSTRGLNTEAFF.

The chain employs TRBV19 and TRBJ2-5; D is ambiguous. Trimming took off 5 bases at V and 4 bases at J, with 5 bases between the two ends. The CDR3 extends over 11 amino acids. Germline V gene sequence: CDR1 LNHDA, CDR2 SQIVND (reference sequence). CDR3 sequence: CASSSGETQYF. The CDR3 DNA reads TGTGCCAGTAGTTCCGGAGAGACCCAGTACTTC.

The chain joins TRBV18 to TRBJ1-4; TRBD1 matches at 8 bases. The germline CDR1 and CDR2 sequences are KGHSH and LQKENI. This CDR3 is 14 amino acids long. V dropped 3 bases and J dropped 8; count of bases not matched to a gene: 5. Here the CDR3 DNA reads TGTGCCAGCTCACCGGGACAGGAAAGAGAAAAACTGTTTTTT. Translated, it gives CASSPGQEREKLFF.

The chain couples TRBV21-1 to TRBJ1-5; the table's D gene call, TRBD1, was not cross checked with the DNA. TRBV21-1 is noted as a pseudogene. There are 14 residues in the CDR3. The CDR3 protein is CATYQGTSAQPQHF. The CDR3 nucleotides read TGTGCCACTTACCAGGGGACCTCGGCGCAGCCCCAGCATTTT.

By proportion, this clone is medium-sized (0.01 to 0.1%). The chain recombines TRBV7-6 with TRBJ2-7; 11 nucleotides line up with TRBD2. Germline-derived CDR1 and CDR2 are SGHVS and FNYEAQ. V lost 1 base to trimming and J lost 7 bases; unmatched junction nucleotides: 12. The CDR3 is 17 residues long. The CDR3 nucleotides read TGTGCCAGCAGCTTAGTCACTAGCGGGAGCCCAACGGGGGAGCAGTACTTC. As protein: CASSLVTSGSPTGEQYF.

This clone has just one count. As DNA, the CDR3 is TGCGCCAGCAGCGAGGGGAGCTATGGCTACACCTTC. It is translated as CASSEGSYGYTF. V is TRBV5-1 and J is TRBJ1-2; perhaps TRBD1 as D (5 bases). The V gene's germline CDR1 is SGHRS and CDR2 YFSETQ. The CDR3 totals 12 residues. V lost 4 bases, J lost 4 bases, and 8 bases lay in between.

The chain joins TRBV5-1 to TRBJ1-4, with D perhaps matching TRBD1 (5 bases). The CDR3 is made up of 15 amino acids. Trimming pared 0 bases from V and 0 bases from J, leaving 6 bases between. Germline CDR1 is SGHRS and CDR2 is YFSETQ. The CDR3 region has the DNA TGCGCCAGCAGCTTGGAAGGGGCAACTAATGAAAAACTGTTTTTT. It translates to CASSLEGATNEKLFF.

The V call is TRBV5-6, the J call TRBJ1-2; TRBD1 is a possible D gene (5 bases). The CDR3 has 14 residues. The germline CDR1 and CDR2 sequences are SGHDT and YYEEEE. The ends were cut back, 4 bases at V and 4 bases at J, with 14 bases in the middle. The CDR3 sequence is CASSPMGTPYGYTF. Here the CDR3 DNA reads TGTGCCAGCAGCCCGATGGGGACCCCCTATGGCTACACCTTC.

By share, this clone ranks as large. The J gene is TRBJ2-6, the V gene TRBV7-2, with TRBD2 as a possible D gene (6 bases). V lost 4 bases, J lost 2 bases, and 6 bases lay in between. The CDR3 has 14 amino acids. CDR1 is SGHTA and CDR2 is FQGNSA in the germline V gene. The CDR3 spells CASSSSAGANVLTF. CDR3 nucleotide sequence: TGTGCCAGCAGCTCTAGCGCTGGGGCCAACGTCCTGACTTTC. Full variable domain (missing parts from reference TRBV7-2 and TRBJ2-6): GAGVSQSPSNKVTEKGKDVELRCDPISGHTALYWYRQSLGQGLEFLIYFQGNSAPDKSGLPSDRFSAERTGGSVSTLTIQRTQQEDSAVYLCASSSSAGANVLTFGAGSRLTVL.

The chain joins TRBV7-2 to TRBJ1-5; D unclear. This CDR3 spans 13 amino acids. The ends were cut back, 5 bases at V and 0 bases at J, with 5 bases in the middle. CDR1 is SGHTA and CDR2 is FQGNSA in the germline V gene. The CDR3 reads CASSVGSNQPQHF. Written as DNA, the CDR3 is TGTGCCAGCAGCGTGGGTAGCAATCAGCCCCAGCATTTT.

The chain recombines TRBV28 with TRBJ1-1, with D hard to call. Per germline, CDR1 MDHEN and CDR2 SYDVKM. Trimming stripped 6 bases from V and 1 base from J, with 3 bases between. The CDR3 loop spans 11 amino acids. CDR3 DNA: TGTGCCAGCAGCTGGAACACTGAAGCTTTCTTT. It yields the protein CASSWNTEAFF.

The chain has TRBV11-2 and TRBJ1-6; D may be TRBD1 (5 bases). Germline CDR1 is SGHAT and CDR2 is FQNNGV. The CDR3 sequence is 17 residues long. The V and J ends lost 2 bases and 0 bases respectively, with 11 bases between them. For the CDR3, the DNA is TGTGCCAGCAGCTTACCCCCAGGGAGCTCCTATAATTCACCCCTCCACTTT. It encodes CASSLPPGSSYNSPLHF.